Shown below are 26 T cell receptor beta chains from a single sample sequenced in a study of T cell changes during pregnancy in multiple sclerosis (dated 2019 in TCRdb). Receptor amplification or capture employed the immunoSEQ multiplex PCR assay. TCRdb took this table from immuneACCESS and kept in-frame rearrangements with V and J called. Such tables lack part of the clones; where checked against another copy, unresolved V genes explain under half of the gap, and the rest is unexplained. The sample table holds about 36,000 clones, of which 85% to 95% were seen once. In total, the top ten clones hold 1.2% of the sample. The sequenced material came from PBMCs (not recorded whether the cells were cultured). The receptors were sampled from a female donor with multiple sclerosis, enrolled in a pregnancy study.

This clone has more than one count but fewer than ten. The rearrangement joins TRBV5-1 to TRBJ1-2, with a tentative D call TRBD1 (5 bases). Trimming removed 4 bases at V and 2 bases at J, with 9 bases between. The CDR3 has 13 residues. The V gene's germline CDR1 is SGHRS and CDR2 YFSETQ. The chain's CDR3 is CASSETVNYGYTF. The CDR3 DNA reads as TGCGCCAGCAGCGAGACAGTGAACTATGGCTACACCTTC.

The chain recombines TRBV7-9 with TRBJ1-5, with TRBD1 identical over 9 bases. This CDR3 comprises 15 residues. Unmatched junction bases numbered 6, after V lost 1 base and J lost 8 bases. CDR1 is SEHNR, CDR2 FQNEAQ, per germline (reference sequence). The CDR3 spells CASSLGRQGVEPQHF. The CDR3 nucleotides are TGTGCCAGCAGCTTAGGTCGACAGGGGGTAGAGCCCCAGCATTTT.

This clone appeared once. The rearrangement uses TRBV4-2 and TRBJ2-7; weak D call: TRBD1 (7 bases). The CDR3 sequence is 15 residues long. The V gene's germline CDR1 is LGHNA and CDR2 YNFKEQ. V was pared by 3 bases and J by 2 bases, with 14 bases between. The CDR3 coding sequence is TGTGCCAGCAGCCATCAACAGGGGACTCCCTACGAGCAGTACTTC. It specifies CASSHQQGTPYEQYF.

V and J are TRBV5-1 and TRBJ2-1, with D possibly matching TRBD2 (6 bases). The CDR3 length is 14 residues. The V gene lost 7 bases and the J gene lost 7 bases, with 18 bases spanning the gap. Germline CDR1 SGHRS, CDR2 YFSETQ. CDR3 in DNA: TGCGCCAGCTATCCCGGGACCGCGGGAAATGAGCAGTTCTTC. This codes for CASYPGTAGNEQFF.

V usage is TRBV10-2 and J usage is TRBJ2-2, with no clear D. From germline, CDR1 is WSHSY and CDR2 SAAADI. The CDR3 totals 14 residues. V lost 0 bases, J lost 5 bases, and 7 bases lay in between. CDR3 sequence: CASSESAYTGELFF. CDR3 nucleotides: TGCGCCAGCAGTGAGTCGGCGTATACCGGGGAGCTGTTTTTT.

This clone was found once. The genes are TRBV13 and TRBJ2-2; TRBD2 might be the D (5 bases). The V end was cut by 4 bases, the J end by 2 bases, with 20 bases between. Germline CDR1 is PRHDT and CDR2 is FYEKMQ (reference sequence). The CDR3 spans 18 residues. CDR3 sequence reads: CASSSIVSDGGNTGELFF. In nucleotides, the CDR3 is TGTGCCAGCAGCTCGATCGTTTCAGACGGAGGAAACACCGGGGAGCTGTTTTTT.

The J gene is TRBJ2-2, the V gene TRBV10-3; perhaps TRBD2 as D (5 bases). The CDR3 consists of 16 residues. V lost 0 bases, J lost 2 bases, and 10 bases lay in between. The V gene's germline CDR1 is ENHRY and CDR2 SYGVKD. The CDR3 region is CAISESRTGNTGELFF. DNA of the CDR3: TGTGCCATCAGTGAGTCGAGAACGGGAAACACCGGGGAGCTGTTTTTT.

The gene calls are TRBV5-4 and TRBJ2-3; 10 bases agree with TRBD2. Germline V gives CDR1 SGHNT, CDR2 YYREEE (reference sequence). J was trimmed by 1 base and V by 4 bases; bases with no gene match: 3. This CDR3 is built from 15 residues. CDR3 nucleotides: TGTGCCAGCAGCCCAGGGACTAGCGGCACAGATACGCAGTATTTT. Protein sequence: CASSPGTSGTDTQYF.

The V and J genes are TRBV7-3 and TRBJ1-1, with D possibly TRBD1 on 6 matching bases. Trimming shortened V by 0 bases and J by 0 bases, and 14 bases separated the two germline ends. There are 17 residues in the CDR3. Germline CDR1 is SGHTA and CDR2 is FQGTGA. CDR3: CASSLTPTTGMNTEAFF. The CDR3 bases are TGTGCCAGCAGCTTAACGCCAACTACAGGGATGAACACTGAAGCTTTCTTT.

The V and J genes are TRBV4-1 and TRBJ2-1, with 7 bases matching TRBD1. Trimming removed 10 bases from V and 2 bases from J; junction bases left unmatched: 11. CDR3 length: 15 amino acids. Germline CDR1 and CDR2: MGHRA and YSYEKL. CDR3 sequence: CATKERQGPYNEQFF. The CDR3, as DNA: TGCGCCACCAAAGAACGACAGGGACCCTACAATGAGCAGTTCTTC.

V gene TRBV11-1 combines with J gene TRBJ2-1; 8 bases match TRBD1. CDR1 and CDR2 (germline): SGHAT, FQDESV (reference sequence). The trim removed 4 bases at V and 7 bases at J, leaving 12 bases unmatched. This CDR3 comprises 16 residues. CDR3 in DNA: TGTGCCAGCAGCTCCTCGGGTGGACAGGGCGTGAATGAGCAGTTCTTC. Its protein product is CASSSSGGQGVNEQFF.

The chain employs TRBV16 and TRBJ1-5, with unresolved D. Germline assignment: CDR1 KGHSY and CDR2 FQNENV. This CDR3 contains 15 residues. The V end was cut by 1 base, the J end by 7 bases, with 14 bases between. CDR3 coding DNA: TGTGCCAGCAGCCAATTAGGCAGGTTAACCCAGCCCCAGCATTTT. Translation gives CASSQLGRLTQPQHF.

This rearrangement joins TRBV4-3 to TRBJ2-3; 11 bases fit TRBD2. The junction had 4 bases not matched to a gene; V was cut back by 0 bases and J by 5 bases. The CDR3 consists of 16 residues. Looked up from germline, CDR1 is LGHNA and CDR2 is YSLEER. The CDR3 loop reads CASSQDPGLAGDTQYF. The DNA for the CDR3 is TGCGCCAGCAGCCAAGATCCAGGACTAGCGGGAGATACGCAGTATTTT.

This sequence joins TRBV7-6 and TRBJ2-5; D unclear. This CDR3 has 13 amino acids. Germline CDR1 is SGHVS and CDR2 is FNYEAQ. V lost 3 bases, J lost 1 base, and 6 bases lay in between. Written as DNA, the CDR3 is TGTGCCAGCAGCTTCAGACTCCAAGAGACCCAGTACTTC. Its protein product is CASSFRLQETQYF.

The chain couples TRBV19 to TRBJ2-1; 10 nucleotides align to TRBD2. The CDR3 consists of 15 residues. V was clipped by 5 bases and J by 2 bases; unmatched bases: 3. CDR1 LNHDA and CDR2 SQIVND come from the germline V gene (reference sequence). The chain's CDR3 is CASSPGTSAYNEQFF. CDR3 coding DNA: TGTGCCAGTAGTCCCGGGACTAGCGCCTACAATGAGCAGTTCTTC.

This rearrangement joins TRBV7-2 to TRBJ1-2; D gene unclear. V was clipped by 7 bases and J by 1 base, with 16 bases between them. Germline V gene sequence: CDR1 SGHTA, CDR2 FQGNSA. CDR3 length equals 15 residues. The CDR3 loop is CASTFTGVLNYGYTF. CDR3 nucleotides: TGTGCCAGCACCTTTACTGGGGTACTTAACTATGGCTACACCTTC.

The chain combines TRBV30 with TRBJ1-1; D uncertain. The CDR3 sequence is 14 residues long. Germline assignment: CDR1 GTSNPN and CDR2 SVGIG (reference sequence). Trimming cost V 3 bases and J 2 bases, with 13 bases left between them. The CDR3 region has the DNA TGTGCCTGGAGCGCGTTAGCTCCCAACACTGAAGCTTTCTTT. This codes for CAWSALAPNTEAFF.

This clone was recorded only once. The CDR3 nucleotides read TGCAGCGTTTTTCATGGTTTGTCCGGTGGGGAAGAGACCCAGTACTTC. Translated: CSVFHGLSGGEETQYF. The chain uses TRBV29-1 and TRBJ2-5, with D hard to call. Germline loops: CDR1 SQVTM, CDR2 ANQGSEA. Trimming stripped 5 bases from V and 3 bases from J, with 22 bases between. The CDR3 contains 16 residues.

The chain combines TRBV7-2 with TRBJ1-2; D possibly corresponds to TRBD1 (6 bases). In germline, CDR1 is SGHTA, CDR2 FQGNSA. CDR3 size: 15 residues. V was clipped by 5 bases and J by 7 bases, with 20 bases between them. The CDR3 spells CASSPRTRGQSGYTF. In DNA, the CDR3 is TGTGCCAGCAGCCCGAGGACTCGGGGACAAAGTGGCTACACCTTC.

The chain's CDR3 is CASRTNSYNEQFF. The DNA of the CDR3 is TGTGCCAGCAGGACAAATTCCTACAATGAGCAGTTCTTC. V gene TRBV2 combines with J gene TRBJ2-1, with D hard to call. V lost 6 bases to trimming and J lost 1 base, with 7 bases between them. The V gene's germline CDR1 is SNHLY and CDR2 FYNNEI. The CDR3 totals 13 residues.

CDR3 sequence (DNA): TGTGCCAGCAGTGAAGAAAGGAGGCCCCAGCATTTT. The encoded protein is CASSEERRPQHF. The chain uses TRBV6-1 and TRBJ1-5; D remains ambiguous. The CDR3 covers 12 residues. Germline V gene sequence: CDR1 MNHNS, CDR2 SASEGT. The V and J ends lost 1 base and 9 bases respectively, with 7 bases between them.

The chain couples TRBV28 to TRBJ2-5; 8 bases fit TRBD1. This CDR3 spans 15 amino acids. The trim removed 6 bases at V and 2 bases at J, leaving 8 bases unmatched. From germline, CDR1 is MDHEN and CDR2 SYDVKM. CDR3 loop: CASSLLRDRQETQYF. The CDR3 DNA is TGTGCCAGCAGCCTGCTACGGGACAGGCAAGAGACCCAGTACTTC.

V and J are TRBV4-1 and TRBJ1-5; D not certain. Germline lookup yields CDR1 MGHRA and CDR2 YSYEKL. There are 15 residues in the CDR3. Trimming removed 0 bases from V and 5 bases from J, with 11 bases in between. Written as DNA, the CDR3 is TGCGCCAGCAGCCAAGATCCACAACGGGATCAGCCCCAGCATTTT. This encodes CASSQDPQRDQPQHF.

The V gene is TRBV11-3, the J gene TRBJ1-5, with D uncertain. V dropped 1 base and J dropped 1 base, with 11 bases sitting between them. Germline CDR1 reads SGHNT; CDR2 reads YENEEA. CDR3 length: 16 residues. This chain's CDR3 is CASSLVRPLSNQPQHF. DNA of the CDR3: TGTGCCAGCAGCTTAGTCAGGCCCCTGAGCAATCAGCCCCAGCATTTT.

The rearrangement links TRBV6-5 to TRBJ1-1; 7 positions agree with TRBD1. CDR3 length equals 12 residues. Looked up from germline, CDR1 is MNHEY and CDR2 is SVGAGI. V gave up 4 bases and J gave up 6 bases; unmatched junction bases: 2. The CDR3 reads CASSSTGSEAFF. The CDR3 nucleotides are TGTGCCAGCAGTTCGACAGGGTCTGAAGCTTTCTTT.

This clone was counted once. The gene calls are TRBV19 and TRBJ1-1; D gene unclear. Germline V gene lookup returns CDR1 LNHDA and CDR2 SQIVND (reference sequence). V shed 3 bases and J shed 4 bases, with 12 bases lying between them. This CDR3 is built from 14 residues. CDR3 sequence reads: CASSMLGGSTEAFF. In nucleotides, the CDR3 is TGTGCCAGTAGTATGCTGGGAGGGAGCACTGAAGCTTTCTTT. Supplemented by reference TRBV19 and TRBJ1-1, the full variable domain reads DGGITQSPKYLFRKEGQNVTLSCEQNLNHDAMYWYRQDPGQGLRLIYYSQIVNDFQKGDIAEGYSVSREKKESFPLTVTSAQKNPTAFYLCASSMLGGSTEAFFGQGTRLTVV.